A selection of T cell receptor beta chains follows, all from one sample in a study of brain T cells in children with intractable seizures. This table comes from immunoSEQ multiplex PCR, and its TCRdb copy is limited to in-frame clones, with some not included. The sample carries under 400,000 clones, approximately 93% recorded once. The specimen was peripheral blood, collected 4 to 5 months after surgery. These receptors all stem from a boy younger than two with tuberous sclerosis and intractable seizures. CDR3s include the opening cysteine and the closing phenylalanine or tryptophan. D genes are given only for firm matches. For some rows the clone size is stated as once, few or many, or as a class when expanded; others skip it.

CDR3nt: TGTGCCAGCAGTTTCGCAGACAACTATGGCTACACCTTC; CDR3aa: CASSFADNYGYTF; v_gene: TRBV12-3/TRBV12-4; d_gene: -; j_gene: TRBJ1-2; abundance: -
CDR3nt: TGTGCCAGCAGCTCAGGGACAGCCTTGAACACTGAAGCTTTCTTT; CDR3aa: CASSSGTALNTEAFF; v_gene: TRBV5-4; d_gene: TRBD1; j_gene: TRBJ1-1; abundance: -
CDR3nt: TGTGCCAGCAGCCTCGGGACTAATCCACTACTAACCTACAATGAGCAGTTCTTC; CDR3aa: CASSLGTNPLLTYNEQFF; v_gene: TRBV9; d_gene: TRBD2; j_gene: TRBJ2-1; abundance: -
CDR3nt: TGTGCCAGCAGCCAGACCGGGACAGCCAACAATGAGCAGTTCTTC; CDR3aa: CASSQTGTANNEQFF; v_gene: TRBV3-1/TRBV3-2; d_gene: TRBD1; j_gene: TRBJ2-1; abundance: -
CDR3nt: TGCAAGACGACCCACTATGGCTACACCTTC; CDR3aa: CKTTHYGYTF; v_gene: TRBV20-1; d_gene: -; j_gene: TRBJ1-2; abundance: few
CDR3nt: TGTGCCACCAGTGACCCCGCAAGGGGGAATCAGCCCCAGCATTTT; CDR3aa: CATSDPARGNQPQHF; v_gene: TRBV24-1; d_gene: -; j_gene: TRBJ1-5; abundance: -
CDR3nt: TGCAGCGCCCAAGGGTTGAACACTGAAGCTTTCTTT; CDR3aa: CSAQGLNTEAFF; v_gene: TRBV29-1; d_gene: -; j_gene: TRBJ1-1; abundance: -
CDR3nt: TGTGCCAGCAGGGGCAGAATCTCCTACGAGCAGTACTTC; CDR3aa: CASRGRISYEQYF; v_gene: TRBV12-3/TRBV12-4; d_gene: -; j_gene: TRBJ2-7; abundance: -
CDR3nt: TGTGCCTGGAGGGGCAGGGGATCTTGGAACACTGAAGCTTTCTTT; CDR3aa: CAWRGRGSWNTEAFF; v_gene: TRBV30; d_gene: -; j_gene: TRBJ1-1; abundance: -
CDR3nt: TGTGCCAGCGGGGCGGGACTGGAGAGGAATGAGCAGTTCTTC; CDR3aa: CASGAGLERNEQFF; v_gene: TRBV2; d_gene: -; j_gene: TRBJ2-1; abundance: -
CDR3nt: TGTGCCAGCAGCTTAGCCTTGATGAACACTGAAGCTTTCTTT; CDR3aa: CASSLALMNTEAFF; v_gene: TRBV11-2; d_gene: -; j_gene: TRBJ1-1; abundance: -
CDR3nt: TGTGCCAGCAGCCACATAGGACAGGGTTCCGAGCAGTACTTC; CDR3aa: CASSHIGQGSEQYF; v_gene: TRBV11-3; d_gene: TRBD1; j_gene: TRBJ2-7; abundance: -
CDR3nt: TGTGCCAGCAGTCAACCCGGAAGTTACTACGAGCAGTACTTC; CDR3aa: CASSQPGSYYEQYF; v_gene: TRBV2; d_gene: -; j_gene: TRBJ2-7; abundance: -
CDR3nt: TGTGCCAGCAGTTTATGGCCTAATGAAAAACTGTTTTTT; CDR3aa: CASSLWPNEKLFF; v_gene: TRBV27; d_gene: -; j_gene: TRBJ1-4; abundance: -
CDR3nt: TGTGCCAGCAGCTTGGAGGGGGGTAACGAGCAGTACTTC; CDR3aa: CASSLEGGNEQYF; v_gene: TRBV5-5; d_gene: -; j_gene: TRBJ2-7; abundance: -
CDR3nt: TGTGCCAGCAGCGCGACAACTAGCGGGGGGCGAGAGACCCAGTACTTC; CDR3aa: CASSATTSGGRETQYF; v_gene: TRBV9; d_gene: TRBD2; j_gene: TRBJ2-5; abundance: -
CDR3nt: TGTGCCAGCAGCGCAGGAGCCAGACTAGCGGAACCCCAAGAGACCCAGTACTTC; CDR3aa: CASSAGARLAEPQETQYF; v_gene: TRBV4-2; d_gene: TRBD2; j_gene: TRBJ2-5; abundance: -
CDR3nt: TGTGCCAGCAGCGCCGGAGGGGGGAGTGGCTACACCTTC; CDR3aa: CASSAGGGSGYTF; v_gene: TRBV11-3; d_gene: -; j_gene: TRBJ1-2; abundance: once
CDR3nt: TGTGCCAGCAGCTACCCACAGGGGAACACTGAAGCTTTCTTT; CDR3aa: CASSYPQGNTEAFF; v_gene: TRBV11-1; d_gene: -; j_gene: TRBJ1-1; abundance: -
CDR3nt: TGTGCCAGCAGCTCGGCCGCGGGACCCTACGAGCAGTACTTC; CDR3aa: CASSSAAGPYEQYF; v_gene: TRBV11-2; d_gene: -; j_gene: TRBJ2-7; abundance: -
CDR3nt: TGCGCCAGCAGCTTGGACGCATCAACTAATGAAAAACTGTTTTTT; CDR3aa: CASSLDASTNEKLFF; v_gene: TRBV5-1; d_gene: -; j_gene: TRBJ1-4; abundance: -
CDR3nt: TGTGCCAGCACCATGAGGGAGAATGAGCAGTTCTTC; CDR3aa: CASTMRENEQFF; v_gene: TRBV7-9; d_gene: -; j_gene: TRBJ2-1; abundance: -
CDR3nt: TGTGCCTGGAGTCGGGGGGACCGCTACGAGCAGTACTTC; CDR3aa: CAWSRGDRYEQYF; v_gene: TRBV30; d_gene: TRBD2; j_gene: TRBJ2-7; abundance: once
CDR3nt: TGTGCCATCCGCACAGGGTTGGACAATGAGCAGTTCTTC; CDR3aa: CAIRTGLDNEQFF; v_gene: TRBV10-3; d_gene: -; j_gene: TRBJ2-1; abundance: once
CDR3nt: TGTGCCAGCAGCTTAGGGTCTACAACTAATGAAAAACTGTTTTTT; CDR3aa: CASSLGSTTNEKLFF; v_gene: TRBV7-8; d_gene: -; j_gene: TRBJ1-4; abundance: once
CDR3nt: TGTGCCAGCAGCGCCGCGGCGGGGGGGTTCAATGAGCAGTTCTTC; CDR3aa: CASSAAAGGFNEQFF; v_gene: TRBV9; d_gene: TRBD2; j_gene: TRBJ2-1; abundance: -
CDR3nt: TGCAGCGTTGAGGGGGTATCTAGCACAGATACGCAGTATTTT; CDR3aa: CSVEGVSSTDTQYF; v_gene: TRBV29-1; d_gene: -; j_gene: TRBJ2-3; abundance: -
CDR3nt: TGTGCCAGCAGCTTATCGGCCCAAGGCAGGACTAACTATGGCTACACCTTC; CDR3aa: CASSLSAQGRTNYGYTF; v_gene: TRBV7-9; d_gene: -; j_gene: TRBJ1-2; abundance: -
CDR3nt: TGTGCCAGCAGGTGGGCTAGCGGGGTATATGAGCAGTTCTTC; CDR3aa: CASRWASGVYEQFF; v_gene: TRBV2; d_gene: TRBD2; j_gene: TRBJ2-1; abundance: -
CDR3nt: TGCGCCAGCAGCTTGGACGGCTCGAACACCGGGGAGCTGTTTTTT; CDR3aa: CASSLDGSNTGELFF; v_gene: TRBV5-1; d_gene: -; j_gene: TRBJ2-2; abundance: -
CDR3nt: TGTGCCATCAGTGAGTATGAAGCCAGCATCCAAGAGACCCAGTACTTC; CDR3aa: CAISEYEASIQETQYF; v_gene: TRBV10-3; d_gene: -; j_gene: TRBJ2-5; abundance: once
CDR3nt: TGTGCCTGGAGTGTTTTGAGGATGGCTTTCTTT; CDR3aa: CAWSVLRMAFF; v_gene: TRBV30; d_gene: -; j_gene: TRBJ1-1; abundance: -
CDR3nt: TGTGCCAGCAGCTATGTGGGTATGAACACTGAAGCTTTCTTT; CDR3aa: CASSYVGMNTEAFF; v_gene: TRBV11-2; d_gene: -; j_gene: TRBJ1-1; abundance: -
CDR3nt: TGTGCCAGCAGTCCTAGCGGGAGGAGCTCCTACAATGAGCAGTTCTTC; CDR3aa: CASSPSGRSSYNEQFF; v_gene: TRBV27; d_gene: TRBD2; j_gene: TRBJ2-1; abundance: -
CDR3nt: TGTGCCAGCTTCAAACCCGGGGAGCTGTTTTTT; CDR3aa: CASFKPGELFF; v_gene: TRBV18; d_gene: -; j_gene: TRBJ2-2; abundance: -
CDR3nt: TGTGCCAGCAGCCAAGATTGGGGCAGAGTATCTAATGAAAAACTGTTTTTT; CDR3aa: CASSQDWGRVSNEKLFF; v_gene: TRBV4-2; d_gene: -; j_gene: TRBJ1-4; abundance: -
CDR3nt: TGTGCCAGTAGTATAGCCGGGATTGATGAGCAGTTCTTC; CDR3aa: CASSIAGIDEQFF; v_gene: TRBV19; d_gene: -; j_gene: TRBJ2-1; abundance: -
CDR3nt: TGTGCCAGCAGCGTAGCTTCAGCGGGGGTTTACAATGAGCAGTTCTTC; CDR3aa: CASSVASAGVYNEQFF; v_gene: TRBV9; d_gene: TRBD2; j_gene: TRBJ2-1; abundance: -
CDR3nt: TGTGCCAGCAGCTTAGATTTAGGGAGAGGGGTCGGCTACACCTTC; CDR3aa: CASSLDLGRGVGYTF; v_gene: TRBV7-6; d_gene: -; j_gene: TRBJ1-2; abundance: -
CDR3nt: TGTGCCAGCAGCATCGATCAGGGACAGGTGCTGGAGAACACTGAAGCTTTCTTT; CDR3aa: CASSIDQGQVLENTEAFF; v_gene: TRBV7-2; d_gene: TRBD1; j_gene: TRBJ1-1; abundance: few
CDR3nt: TGTGCCAGCAGCCAAGCAGTAAACACTGAAGCTTTCTTT; CDR3aa: CASSQAVNTEAFF; v_gene: TRBV3-1/TRBV3-2; d_gene: -; j_gene: TRBJ1-1; abundance: -
CDR3nt: TGTGCCACCAGTGAAGAGACAGGGGGCTCCTACAATGAGCAGTTCTTC; CDR3aa: CATSEETGGSYNEQFF; v_gene: TRBV24-1; d_gene: TRBD1; j_gene: TRBJ2-1; abundance: -
CDR3nt: TGTGCCAGCAGCTTGGCCCTCGACCCCGTCCTTGAGGGCGAGCAGTACTTC; CDR3aa: CASSLALDPVLEGEQYF; v_gene: TRBV5-6; d_gene: -; j_gene: TRBJ2-7; abundance: -
CDR3nt: TGCGCCAGCAGCGTGACAGGCACTGAAGCTTTCTTT; CDR3aa: CASSVTGTEAFF; v_gene: TRBV5-1; d_gene: -; j_gene: TRBJ1-1; abundance: -
CDR3nt: TGTGCCAGCAGTGAAGTAGGGGGTAGGGGAATCTATGGCTACACCTTC; CDR3aa: CASSEVGGRGIYGYTF; v_gene: TRBV6-1; d_gene: -; j_gene: TRBJ1-2; abundance: -
CDR3nt: TGTGCCAGCAGCTTAGTTAGCGGGGGCTACGAGCAGTACTTC; CDR3aa: CASSLVSGGYEQYF; v_gene: TRBV11-2; d_gene: TRBD2; j_gene: TRBJ2-7; abundance: -
CDR3nt: TGTGCCAGCAGCTTCCCCGCCGAATTTGGGGGTCCCGGGGCTGAAGCTTTCTTT; CDR3aa: CASSFPAEFGGPGAEAFF; v_gene: TRBV7-9; d_gene: -; j_gene: TRBJ1-1; abundance: once
CDR3nt: TGCGCCAGCAGCTTGGGGGACAATGAAAAACTGTTTTTT; CDR3aa: CASSLGDNEKLFF; v_gene: TRBV5-1; d_gene: -; j_gene: TRBJ1-4; abundance: -
CDR3nt: TGTGCCAGCAACAACGGGAGGGCGCTCGAGCAGTACTTC; CDR3aa: CASNNGRALEQYF; v_gene: TRBV12-3/TRBV12-4; d_gene: TRBD2; j_gene: TRBJ2-7; abundance: -
CDR3nt: TGTGCCAGCAGCTTAATTAGGACAGTCAAGGAAAAACTGTTTTTT; CDR3aa: CASSLIRTVKEKLFF; v_gene: TRBV11-2; d_gene: -; j_gene: TRBJ1-4; abundance: -
CDR3nt: TGTGCCAGCCGTCTCCTCAGAGAGGCTCGCTACGAGCAGTACTTC; CDR3aa: CASRLLREARYEQYF; v_gene: TRBV28; d_gene: -; j_gene: TRBJ2-7; abundance: once
CDR3nt: TGTGCCAGCTCGAGACCGGGACAGGGCTACAATGAGCAGTTCTTC; CDR3aa: CASSRPGQGYNEQFF; v_gene: TRBV18; d_gene: TRBD1; j_gene: TRBJ2-1; abundance: -
CDR3nt: TGTGCCAGCAGGGACGAAACTGAAGCTTTCTTT; CDR3aa: CASRDETEAFF; v_gene: TRBV12-3/TRBV12-4; d_gene: -; j_gene: TRBJ1-1; abundance: -
CDR3nt: TGTGCCAGCAGTTTCCGGACAGGTGCAAATCAGCCCCAGCATTTT; CDR3aa: CASSFRTGANQPQHF; v_gene: TRBV27; d_gene: TRBD1; j_gene: TRBJ1-5; abundance: -
CDR3nt: TGTGCCACCAGTCCTGGGGGGTCAGCTAACTATGGCTACACCTTC; CDR3aa: CATSPGGSANYGYTF; v_gene: TRBV24-1; d_gene: -; j_gene: TRBJ1-2; abundance: once
CDR3nt: TGTGCCAGCAGCTTAGTGGCTAGCAGGGACTATGGCTACACCTTC; CDR3aa: CASSLVASRDYGYTF; v_gene: TRBV11-3; d_gene: -; j_gene: TRBJ1-2; abundance: -
CDR3nt: TGTGCCAGCCTACTCGCGGGGTACGAGCAGTTCTTC; CDR3aa: CASLLAGYEQFF; v_gene: TRBV2; d_gene: -; j_gene: TRBJ2-1; abundance: -
CDR3nt: TGTGCCTGGAGTGTACAGGGTTGGGGGGACTGTTCCTACGAGCAGTACTTC; CDR3aa: CAWSVQGWGDCSYEQYF; v_gene: TRBV30; d_gene: -; j_gene: TRBJ2-7; abundance: -
CDR3nt: TGTGCCAGTAGTATTTGGGCGGAATATAGCAATCAGCCCCAGCATTTT; CDR3aa: CASSIWAEYSNQPQHF; v_gene: TRBV19; d_gene: -; j_gene: TRBJ1-5; abundance: -
CDR3nt: TGTGCCAGTAGTGGACAGGGGTTAGGCTCCTACAATGAGCAGTTCTTC; CDR3aa: CASSGQGLGSYNEQFF; v_gene: TRBV19; d_gene: TRBD1; j_gene: TRBJ2-1; abundance: once